This T cell receptor beta chain came from a study of T cells after yellow fever vaccination. In the study overall: Preparation of fractions with low cell numbers was performed using SMART-Seq v4 Ultra Low Input.

One entry per CDR3 protein, called by TCRdb with MiXCR from the 5' RACE reads. The sample gives some 340,000 distinct CDR3 sequences, roughly a tenth of which show up once; about 3.5% is in the top ten. Overall study results and limits: Only a small proportion of the clonotypes turned up in both the CD4 and the CD8 compartments, likely arising from convergent recombination.

This clonotype was counted a few times. Its antigen remains unknown. The sequences come from CD4+ T cells sorted from PBMCs, collected 45 days after the yellow fever booster vaccination. The clonotype originates from a man in his late teens or twenties who received the YFV17D yellow fever vaccine.

The CDR3 coding sequence is TGTGCCAGCAGCCAAGAAGTTGGCCGAGAGACCCAGTACTTC. This encodes CASSQEVGRETQYF. The chain is built from TRBV3-1 and TRBJ2-5, with D unclear. The CDR3 has 14 residues. Germline CDR1 LGHDT, CDR2 YNNKEL (reference sequence). V was clipped by 0 bases and J by 4 bases, with 9 bases between them.